This T cell receptor (beta chain) comes out of a study of T cell changes during pregnancy in multiple sclerosis. This CDR3 has 15 residues. The V segment lost 5 bases and the J segment 0 bases; nucleotides outside the gene matches: 5. Germline CDR1 reads SEHNR; CDR2 reads FQNEAQ (reference sequence). This table comes from immunoSEQ multiplex PCR, and its TCRdb copy is limited to in-frame clones, with some not included. The sample has tens of thousands of clones, approximately 94% seen once. This receptor was identified in a female donor with multiple sclerosis, enrolled in a pregnancy study. The sequenced sample was CD8+ T cells from peripheral blood mononuclear cells, obtained after pregnancy. V gene TRBV7-9 combines with J gene TRBJ2-3; TRBD1 matches 7 bases. In DNA form, the CDR3 reads TGTGCCAGCAGCCTTGGACAGGCCAGCACAGATACGCAGTATTTT. Amino acid sequence: CASSLGQASTDTQYF.